One T cell receptor (beta chain) is described in this entry. TCRdb keeps only in-frame clones here, not all; method: immunoSEQ multiplex PCR. The data show a few hundred thousand clones, around 90% seen once. The V and J ends lost 2 bases and 7 bases respectively, with 15 bases between them. The CDR3 length is 15 residues. Germline CDR1 SGDLS, CDR2 YYNGEE. This specimen belongs to a study of blood T cell repertoires in COVID-19. The V and J genes are TRBV9 and TRBJ1-4, with a possible D match to TRBD1 (6 bases). The sequence was obtained from a human donor in a cohort sampled during active COVID-19. Sequences were obtained from peripheral blood. The CDR3 bases are TGTGCCAGCAGCGTTTTACAGGGAAGCGGTGAAAAACTGTTTTTT. Its translation is CASSVLQGSGEKLFF.